These 31 T cell receptor beta chains were sequenced from one sample in a study of T cell changes during pregnancy in multiple sclerosis. The data were produced by immunoSEQ multiplex PCR, yet TCRdb's version contains in-frame clones alone and is incomplete. The data contain 100,000 or so clones, 85% to 95% of them singletons. The source was peripheral blood, collected in the first trimester of pregnancy. These receptors were taken from a female donor with multiple sclerosis, enrolled in a pregnancy study.

V gene TRBV5-5 combines with J gene TRBJ1-1; D uncertain. The CDR3 covers 12 residues. Looked up from germline, CDR1 is SGHKS and CDR2 is YYEKEE (reference sequence). The V and J ends lost 2 bases and 8 bases respectively, with 10 bases between them. The chain's CDR3 is CASSFRETEAFF. Here the CDR3 DNA reads TGTGCCAGCAGCTTTCGGGAAACCGAAGCTTTCTTT.

V and J are TRBV5-1 and TRBJ2-5; TRBD1 matches at 8 bases. J was trimmed by 2 bases and V by 2 bases; bases with no gene match: 2. The CDR3 sequence is 14 residues long. Germline CDR1 and CDR2: SGHRS and YFSETQ. The CDR3 is CASSFGTGQETQYF. CDR3 nucleotide sequence: TGCGCCAGCAGCTTCGGGACAGGACAAGAGACCCAGTACTTC.

Only one count was recorded for this clone. The V and J genes are TRBV2 and TRBJ1-2; D unclear. The germline V gene has CDR1 SNHLY and CDR2 FYNNEI. The V end was cut by 2 bases, the J end by 4 bases, with 11 bases between. The CDR3 loop spans 14 amino acids. The CDR3 sequence: CASSENPGIYGYTF. The CDR3 nucleotides read TGTGCCAGCAGTGAAAATCCGGGGATCTATGGCTACACCTTC.

The chain has TRBV6-6 and TRBJ2-5, with TRBD2 as a possible D gene (5 bases). Germline CDR1 MNHNY, CDR2 SVGAGI (reference sequence). The CDR3 has 15 amino acids. V lost 8 bases and J 0 bases, leaving 16 bases between the germline ends. CDR3 in DNA: TGTGCCAGCTCCCCTGGAGGAACTAACCAAGAGACCCAGTACTTC. This codes for CASSPGGTNQETQYF.

The CDR3 protein is CASSLAVYTEAFF. CDR3 nucleotides: TGCGCCAGCAGCTTGGCGGTTTACACTGAAGCTTTCTTT. This rearrangement joins TRBV5-1 to TRBJ1-1; unclear D gene. Germline V CDR1 and CDR2: SGHRS, YFSETQ. Between the trimmed V and J ends, which lost 0 bases and 3 bases, there was a span of 6 bases. This CDR3 contains 13 residues. The entire variable domain, with the rest obtained from reference TRBV5-1 and TRBJ1-1, is as follows: KAGVTQTPRYLIKTRGQQVTLSCSPISGHRSVSWYQQTPGQGLQFLFEYFSETQRNKGNFPGRFSGRQFSNSRSEMNVSTLELGDSALYLCASSLAVYTEAFFGQGTRLTVV.

This sequence joins TRBV6-1 and TRBJ1-6; 7 positions agree with TRBD1. There are 14 residues in the CDR3. Germline trimming cut 4 bases from V and 6 bases from J; bases unmatched to any gene: 3. Germline loops: CDR1 MNHNS, CDR2 SASEGT. The CDR3 spells CASSARQGNSPLHF. The CDR3 coding sequence is TGTGCCAGCAGTGCAAGACAGGGTAATTCACCCCTCCACTTT.

The CDR3 sequence is CASSVLQGFGTEAFF. CDR3 in DNA: TGTGCCAGCAGTGTCCTACAGGGTTTCGGGACTGAAGCTTTCTTT. The V call is TRBV6-1, the J call TRBJ1-1; D is perhaps TRBD1 (6 bases). The CDR3 spans 15 residues. Between the trimmed V and J ends, which lost 4 bases and 5 bases, there was a span of 17 bases. Germline assignment: CDR1 MNHNS and CDR2 SASEGT.

This chain uses TRBV6-5 with TRBJ2-7, with a weak D call TRBD1 (6 bases). CDR1 and CDR2 (germline): MNHEY, SVGAGI. CDR3 size: 16 residues. Trimming stripped 0 bases from V and 0 bases from J, with 12 bases between. For the CDR3, the DNA is TGTGCCAGCAGTTACTCGTCAGGGGCTACCTCCTACGAGCAGTACTTC. It specifies CASSYSSGATSYEQYF.

This rearrangement joins TRBV5-4 to TRBJ2-3; 9 bases map to TRBD2. The germline CDR1 and CDR2 sequences are SGHNT and YYREEE (reference sequence). The CDR3 has 14 amino acids. Unmatched junction bases numbered 6, after V lost 4 bases and J lost 6 bases. The CDR3 DNA sequence: TGTGCCAGCAGCGTCCGCGGGGGGGCGGATACGCAGTATTTT. This sequence encodes CASSVRGGADTQYF.

The V gene is TRBV9, the J gene TRBJ1-4; TRBD1 is a possible D gene (6 bases). There are 14 residues in the CDR3. From germline, CDR1 is SGDLS and CDR2 YYNGEE. Trimming removed 3 bases at V and 8 bases at J, with 14 bases between. The CDR3: CASSDRQDQEKLFF. The CDR3 DNA is TGTGCCAGCAGCGATAGACAGGATCAGGAAAAACTGTTTTTT.

This clone was observed a single time. Other DNA sequences in this specimen translate into the identical CDR3. The DNA for the CDR3 is TGTGCCAGCAGTTACCGACAGGGCGGAGGCTACACCTTC. Protein sequence: CASSYRQGGGYTF. The chain carries TRBV6-5 and TRBJ1-2, with 7 nucleotides matching TRBD1. The V and J ends lost 2 bases and 8 bases, in that order; junction bases with no gene match: 5. Germline V gene lookup returns CDR1 MNHEY and CDR2 SVGAGI. CDR3 size: 13 residues.

The CDR3 region is CASSPTSGDEQFF. The CDR3 DNA is TGTGCCAGCAGTCCGACTAGCGGGGATGAGCAGTTCTTC. This rearrangement joins TRBV27 to TRBJ2-1; TRBD2 aligns across 11 bases. The CDR3 has 13 amino acids. Trimming removed 5 bases from V and 8 bases from J; junction bases left unmatched: 2. The germline V gene encodes CDR1 MNHEY and CDR2 SMNVEV (reference sequence).

This chain uses TRBV14 with TRBJ2-7; TRBD2 matches at 14 bases. The V and J ends lost 4 bases and 2 bases, in that order; junction bases with no gene match: 13. The germline CDR1 and CDR2 sequences are SGHDN and FVKESK. CDR3 length: 19 residues. The CDR3 sequence is CASSLNARTSGGTPYEQYF. In DNA, the CDR3 is TGTGCCAGCAGCCTAAACGCCCGGACTAGCGGGGGGACTCCCTACGAGCAGTACTTC.

This sequence joins TRBV4-1 and TRBJ1-2; 7 bases map to TRBD1. J was trimmed by 4 bases and V by 4 bases; bases with no gene match: 15. Germline CDR1 is MGHRA and CDR2 is YSYEKL. The CDR3 sequence is 17 residues long. Written as DNA, the CDR3 is TGCGCCAGCAGCCCTACTCCCGGGACAGAGTCGGTCTATGGCTACACCTTC. Its protein product is CASSPTPGTESVYGYTF.

The genes are TRBV7-7 and TRBJ2-2; the D gene is possibly TRBD2 (6 bases). CDR1 is SSHAT, CDR2 FNYEAQ, per germline (reference sequence). The length of the CDR3 is 11 residues. DNA of the CDR3: TGTGCTAGCGGAGGGGCCGGGGAGCTGTTTTTT. This translates into CASGGAGELFF.

CDR3 coding DNA: TGTGCCAGCAGCTTGCGGGGCGGGGGTAATGAAAAACTGTTTTTT. This translates into CASSLRGGGNEKLFF. The gene calls are TRBV5-6 and TRBJ1-4, with D perhaps TRBD1 (5 bases). V gave up 1 base and J gave up 4 bases, with 11 bases separating them. The germline V gene encodes CDR1 SGHDT and CDR2 YYEEEE. The CDR3 loop spans 15 amino acids.

This sequence joins TRBV7-8 and TRBJ2-3; D not certain. The germline V gene encodes CDR1 SGHVS and CDR2 FQNEAQ. The V end lost 4 bases, the J end lost 1 base, and 12 bases lay between the germline ends. The length of the CDR3 is 15 residues. DNA for the CDR3: TGTGCCAGCAGCTCTAGAGGTGCGGGCACAGATACGCAGTATTTT. Residues: CASSSRGAGTDTQYF.

The rearrangement joins TRBV18 to TRBJ1-3; D gene unclear. Germline V gene data show CDR1 as KGHSH and CDR2 as LQKENI. The CDR3 covers 16 residues. V was shortened by 1 base and J by 0 bases, with 10 bases between the two germline ends. CDR3 sequence reads: CASSPQTGSSGNTIYF. The DNA of the CDR3 is TGTGCCAGCTCACCACAGACGGGGAGCTCTGGAAACACCATATATTTT.

The chain carries TRBV4-1 and TRBJ2-7, with 9 bases identical to TRBD2. This CDR3 has 17 residues. Germline V gives CDR1 MGHRA, CDR2 YSYEKL. V was pared by 0 bases and J by 1 base, with 7 bases of the junction left unmatched. CDR3 nucleotide sequence: TGCGCCAGCAGCCAAGAGGTCGGTAGCGGGGGTTCCTACGAGCAGTACTTC. Its protein is CASSQEVGSGGSYEQYF.

The V and J genes are TRBV5-1 and TRBJ2-1; the match to TRBD2 covers 14 bases. After removal of 5 bases from V and 1 base from J, the junction contained 8 bases not matched to a gene. The CDR3 sequence is 18 residues long. Germline CDR1 is SGHRS and CDR2 is YFSETQ. The CDR3, as DNA: TGCGCCAGCAGTGCGAGACTAGCGGGGGGGAGTTCCTACAATGAGCAGTTCTTC. Its protein product is CASSARLAGGSSYNEQFF.

The rearrangement uses TRBV6-1 and TRBJ2-7; D is uncertain. Between the trimmed V and J ends, which lost 0 bases and 4 bases, there was a span of 10 bases. Germline V CDR1 and CDR2: MNHNS, SASEGT. The CDR3 is 14 residues long. For the CDR3, the DNA is TGTGCCAGCAGTGAAGCGCCTACAGTTTACGAGCAGTACTTC. Translating gives CASSEAPTVYEQYF.

This chain joins TRBV27 and TRBJ2-5, with a possible D match to TRBD2 (6 bases). This CDR3 spans 16 amino acids. Trimming took 5 bases from V and 0 from J, leaving 16 bases between them. Germline CDR1 is MNHEY and CDR2 is SMNVEV (reference sequence). CDR3 nucleotide sequence: TGTGCCAGCAGTAACCTTGAGGCGGGGAACCAAGAGACCCAGTACTTC. This gives the protein CASSNLEAGNQETQYF.

The chain combines TRBV9 with TRBJ2-5, with D perhaps TRBD2 (7 bases). V shed 0 bases and J shed 5 bases, with 17 bases lying between them. Germline V gives CDR1 SGDLS, CDR2 YYNGEE. The CDR3 length is 16 residues. The CDR3 spells CASSVGGGPGRETQYF. In DNA, the CDR3 is TGTGCCAGCAGCGTAGGGGGGGGCCCAGGTCGCGAGACCCAGTACTTC.

V and J are TRBV5-4 and TRBJ2-2, with 10 bases that match TRBD2. CDR1 SGHNT and CDR2 YYREEE come from the germline V gene (reference sequence). The CDR3 runs 14 residues. The junction had 6 bases not matched to a gene; V was cut back by 10 bases and J by 3 bases. The CDR3 here is CAGRSGGHTGELFF. In DNA, the CDR3 is TGTGCCGGACGTAGCGGGGGGCACACCGGGGAGCTGTTTTTT.

The gene calls are TRBV6-5 and TRBJ1-2, with a possible D match to TRBD1 (6 bases). This CDR3 has 16 amino acids. Looked up from germline, CDR1 is MNHEY and CDR2 is SVGAGI. V was clipped by 0 bases and J by 0 bases, with 11 bases between them. The CDR3 DNA reads as TGTGCCAGCAGTTACTCGACGGGACACACTAACTATGGCTACACCTTC. It translates to CASSYSTGHTNYGYTF.

The chain links TRBV21-1 to TRBJ1-2; TRBD1, the table's D call, was not compared with the DNA. TRBV21-1 is designated a pseudogene. The CDR3 sequence is 16 residues long. The CDR3 spells CASSDTYRGRRYGYTF. CDR3 sequence (DNA): TGTGCCAGCAGCGACACCTACAGGGGGCGAAGGTATGGCTACACCTTC.

The CDR3: CASSLESSGLWNGELFF. CDR3 DNA sequence: TGCGCCAGCAGCTTGGAATCTAGCGGTCTCTGGAACGGGGAGCTGTTTTTT. This chain joins TRBV5-1 and TRBJ2-2; 7 bases map to TRBD2. Germline loops: CDR1 SGHRS, CDR2 YFSETQ. Trimming cost V 0 bases and J 7 bases; bases outside gene matches: 12. CDR3 size: 17 residues.

CDR3 nucleotides: TGTGCCAGCTCCGTGGAGCGGGATGGCTACACCTTC. This translates into CASSVERDGYTF. The rearrangement links TRBV18 to TRBJ1-2; D not certain. Per germline, CDR1 KGHSH and CDR2 LQKENI. Trimming took 6 bases from V and 6 from J, leaving 11 bases between them. CDR3 length: 12 amino acids.

In DNA form, the CDR3 reads TGCAGCGTTGTTGGACAGGGCTACACTGAAGCTTTCTTT. Amino acids: CSVVGQGYTEAFF. The rearrangement links TRBV29-1 to TRBJ1-1, with TRBD1 matching over 8 bases. Germline values: CDR1 SQVTM, CDR2 ANQGSEA. V dropped 4 bases and J dropped 3; count of bases not matched to a gene: 4. This CDR3 is built from 13 residues.

In DNA, the CDR3 is TGTGCCAGCAGCCGGGGGACTAGCGGACAAGAGACCCAGTACTTC. Its translation is CASSRGTSGQETQYF. The chain links TRBV7-9 to TRBJ2-5, with 11 bases fitting TRBD2. The CDR3 is 15 amino acids. From germline, CDR1 is SEHNR and CDR2 FQNEAQ (reference sequence). J gave up 2 bases and V 5 bases, and 4 bases lay outside the gene matches. The variable domain in full, completed from reference TRBV7-9 and TRBJ2-5, reads DTGVSQNPRHKITKRGQNVTFRCDPISEHNRLYWYRQTLGQGPEFLTYFQNEAQLEKSRLLSDRFSAERPKGSFSTLEIQRTEQGDSAMYLCASSRGTSGQETQYFGPGTRLLVL.

This clone was detected only once. V is TRBV11-2 and J is TRBJ2-7; TRBD1 aligns across 9 bases. V shed 4 bases and J 0 bases; nucleotides not matched to a gene: 4. The CDR3 is 15 residues long. CDR1 and CDR2 (germline): SGHAT, FQNNGV. The CDR3 loop is CASSWDREDSYEQYF. The CDR3 bases are TGTGCCAGCAGCTGGGACAGGGAAGACTCCTACGAGCAGTACTTC.